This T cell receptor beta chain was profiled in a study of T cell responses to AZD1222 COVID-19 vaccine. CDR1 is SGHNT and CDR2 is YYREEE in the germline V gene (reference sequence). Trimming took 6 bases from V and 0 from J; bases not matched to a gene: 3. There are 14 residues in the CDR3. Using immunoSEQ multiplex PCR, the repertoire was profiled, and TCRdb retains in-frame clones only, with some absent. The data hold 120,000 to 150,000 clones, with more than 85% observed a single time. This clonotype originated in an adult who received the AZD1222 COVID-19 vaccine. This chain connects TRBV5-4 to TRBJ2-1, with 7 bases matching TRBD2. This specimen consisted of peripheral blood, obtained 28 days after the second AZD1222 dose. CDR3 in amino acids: CASNRGSSYNEQFF. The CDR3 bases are TGTGCCAGCAATCGCGGGAGCTCCTACAATGAGCAGTTCTTC.